This T cell receptor beta chain was observed in a study of blood T cell repertoires in COVID-19. Libraries were prepared by immunoSEQ multiplex PCR; TCRdb keeps only in-frame clonotypes and omits some of them. The sample has fewer than 200,000 clones, 75% to 90% seen once. This CDR3 region has 15 residues. V shed 4 bases, J shed 6 bases, and the junction held 9 bases outside the gene matches. CDR1 MDHEN and CDR2 SYDVKM come from the germline V gene. The chain joins TRBV28 to TRBJ1-5; 7 bases line up with TRBD1. Sequenced material: peripheral blood. The sequence came from a human donor with acute or convalescent COVID-19. The donor label of this sample is uncertain. The DNA for the CDR3 is TGTGCCAGCAGTTCACACAGGGGTGATACTCAGCCCCAGCATTTT. It specifies CASSSHRGDTQPQHF.